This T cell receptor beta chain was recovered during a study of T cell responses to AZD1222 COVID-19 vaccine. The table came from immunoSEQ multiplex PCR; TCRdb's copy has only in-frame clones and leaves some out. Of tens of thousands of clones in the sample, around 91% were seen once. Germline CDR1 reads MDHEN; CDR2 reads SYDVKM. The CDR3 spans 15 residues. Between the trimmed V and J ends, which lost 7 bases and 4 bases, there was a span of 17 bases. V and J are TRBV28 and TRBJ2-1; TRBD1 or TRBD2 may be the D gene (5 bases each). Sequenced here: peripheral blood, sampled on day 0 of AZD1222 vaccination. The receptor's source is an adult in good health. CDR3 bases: TGTGCCAGCACCCTTGGGGGATTCAAATACAATGAGCAGTTCTTC. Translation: CASTLGGFKYNEQFF.